This is a list of T cell receptor beta chains from one sample in a study of T cell responses to AZD1222 COVID-19 vaccine. Some clones are missing from TCRdb's copy, which holds only in-frame ones; the method was immunoSEQ multiplex PCR. This table has 160,000 or so clones, over 85% appearing once. The sample was peripheral blood, taken on day 0 of AZD1222 vaccination. Receptor source: an adult in good health. Each CDR3 is given with its conserved first and last residue. The D gene is left open where the match is weak. Size tells how often a clone was seen (once, few, many) or the class of an expanded clone, and some rows leave it out.

len | j_gene | abundance | v_gene | d_gene | CDR3nt | CDR3aa
15 | TRBJ1-4 | . | TRBV2 | . | TGTGCCAGCAGTGAAGCGGGCCTAGGAGGGGAAAAACTGTTTTTT | CASSEAGLGGEKLFF
14 | TRBJ1-3 | . | TRBV30 | . | TGTGCCTGGAGTGTAGGAGGAAGCCGAGACACCATATATTTT | CAWSVGGSRDTIYF
13 | TRBJ1-1 | . | TRBV4-2 | . | TGTGCCAGCAGCCAAGATGCGGGCACTGAAGCTTTCTTT | CASSQDAGTEAFF
16 | TRBJ2-1 | . | TRBV7-9 | TRBD1 | TGTGCCAGCAGCTCTCGTGAGGGGGCAGGCTACAATGAGCAGTTCTTC | CASSSREGAGYNEQFF
14 | TRBJ1-1 | . | TRBV4-1 | . | TGCGCCAGCAGCCAGATGGAGGGTCGGACTGAAGCTTTCTTT | CASSQMEGRTEAFF
14 | TRBJ2-1 | . | TRBV2 | TRBD1 | TGTGCCAGCAGCCGGGACAGGCTCTACAATGAGCAGTTCTTC | CASSRDRLYNEQFF
15 | TRBJ1-4 | . | TRBV19 | TRBD1 | TGTGCCAGTACCCCCAGACAGGGAGGTAATGAAAAACTGTTTTTT | CASTPRQGGNEKLFF
13 | TRBJ2-1 | . | TRBV24-1 | . | TGTGCCACCAGTGAGAACCCCATGGATGAGCAGTTCTTC | CATSENPMDEQFF
14 | TRBJ1-1 | . | TRBV5-6 | . | TGTGCCAGCAGTTCCGGGACGTCTAACACTGAAGCTTTCTTT | CASSSGTSNTEAFF
12 | TRBJ1-5 | . | TRBV12-3/TRBV12-4 | . | TGTGCCAGCAGTTTAGGCAATCAGCCCCAGCATTTT | CASSLGNQPQHF
15 | TRBJ2-1 | . | TRBV6-5 | TRBD2 | TGTGCCAGCAGTAAGTCTAGCGGGGGAGGCAATGAGCAGTTCTTC | CASSKSSGGGNEQFF
17 | TRBJ2-3 | . | TRBV10-3 | TRBD2 | TGTGCCATCCGAGGTGGAGCTAGCGGTCCTAGCACAGATACGCAGTATTTT | CAIRGGASGPSTDTQYF
15 | TRBJ2-7 | . | TRBV19 | . | TGTGCCAGTAGTATTGGTGTCTATCGAGGAGACGAGCAGTACTTC | CASSIGVYRGDEQYF
13 | TRBJ1-1 | . | TRBV7-9 | . | TGTGCCAGCAGCTCCCCCCCGAACACTGAAGCTTTCTTT | CASSSPPNTEAFF
12 | TRBJ2-7 | . | TRBV6-5 | . | TGTGCCAGCAGGGGAAGCTCCTACGAGCAGTACTTC | CASRGSSYEQYF
17 | TRBJ2-7 | . | TRBV9 | TRBD2 | TGTGCCAGCAGCGCACCTCGCCGGACTAGCGGGAGCTACGAGCAGTACTTC | CASSAPRRTSGSYEQYF
15 | TRBJ1-2 | . | TRBV2 | TRBD1 | TGTGCCAGCGTCCTTCTCCGACAGGGGCCCTATGGCTACACCTTC | CASVLLRQGPYGYTF
13 | TRBJ1-2 | . | TRBV28 | TRBD1 | TGTGCCAGCAGTCTCCAGGGGGCCGATGGCTACACCTTC | CASSLQGADGYTF
13 | TRBJ1-2 | . | TRBV12-3/TRBV12-4 | TRBD1 | TGTGCCAGCAGACGACAGGGGGCGAATGGCTACACCTTC | CASRRQGANGYTF
15 | TRBJ1-2 | . | TRBV10-2 | TRBD1 | TGCGCCAGCAGTGAGCCCGCCCGACAGGGGTCGGGCTACACCTTC | CASSEPARQGSGYTF
14 | TRBJ1-2 | . | TRBV5-1 | . | TGCGCCAGCAGCTTCACGGTAGCAACCTATGGCTACACCTTC | CASSFTVATYGYTF
15 | TRBJ1-1 | . | TRBV27 | TRBD1 | TGTGCCAGCAGGGTACAGGGGGTGCCGAACACTGAAGCTTTCTTT | CASRVQGVPNTEAFF
14 | TRBJ2-5 | . | TRBV19 | . | TGTGCCAGTAGTGGACCGGGCCACCTAGGGACCCAGTACTTC | CASSGPGHLGTQYF
18 | TRBJ2-1 | . | TRBV5-1 | TRBD1 | TGCGCCAGCAGCTTGGCCGAGACAGGGGGCATTGGGTACAATGAGCAGTTCTTC | CASSLAETGGIGYNEQFF
15 | TRBJ1-2 | . | TRBV7-9 | . | TGTGCCAGCAGCTTAGCGAACCCCGGGGCCGGGGGCTACACCTTC | CASSLANPGAGGYTF
19 | TRBJ2-1 | . | TRBV4-2 | TRBD2 | TGTGCCAGCAGCCCTTCGGGACTAGCCCCTCTTAGCTCCTACAATGAGCAGTTCTTC | CASSPSGLAPLSSYNEQFF
13 | TRBJ1-1 | . | TRBV5-5 | . | TGTGCCAGCAGCTTACACTTAACCATTGAAGCTTTCTTT | CASSLHLTIEAFF
15 | TRBJ1-1 | . | TRBV15 | . | TGTGCCACCAGCAGAGATCAAGTGAGGAACACTGAAGCTTTCTTT | CATSRDQVRNTEAFF
14 | TRBJ1-2 | . | TRBV4-2 | TRBD1 | TGTGCCAGCAGCCTTACAGGGGGACTCGGGGGATACACCTTC | CASSLTGGLGGYTF
13 | TRBJ2-3 | . | TRBV12-3/TRBV12-4 | . | TGTGCCAGCAGTTTTCCGGACACAGATACGCAGTATTTT | CASSFPDTDTQYF
15 | TRBJ2-7 | . | TRBV5-1 | TRBD1 | TGCGCCAGCAGCACATCCGGGACAGGGGTCGACGAGCAGTACTTC | CASSTSGTGVDEQYF
17 | TRBJ1-4 | . | TRBV7-9 | . | TGTGCCAGCAGCTTAGCACAGGGAGATACAACTAATGAAAAACTGTTTTTT | CASSLAQGDTTNEKLFF
14 | TRBJ2-2 | . | TRBV11-2 | TRBD1 | TGTGCCAGTGGGTGGGACAGAAGCACCGGGGAGCTGTTTTTT | CASGWDRSTGELFF
16 | TRBJ2-2 | . | TRBV27 | TRBD2 | TGTGCCAGCAGTTTATCCGCGGGAGTTTACACCGGGGAGCTGTTTTTT | CASSLSAGVYTGELFF
14 | TRBJ2-3 | . | TRBV29-1 | TRBD1 | TGCAGCGCTCCGGGACAGCTCCACACAGATACGCAGTATTTT | CSAPGQLHTDTQYF
14 | TRBJ2-7 | . | TRBV5-4 | TRBD1 | TGTGCCAGCAGCGCCGCCGACAGGGGGCCCGAGCAGTACTTC | CASSAADRGPEQYF
14 | TRBJ1-4 | once | TRBV9 | . | TGTGCCAGCAGCGTAGAGGCAACTAATGAAAAACTGTTTTTT | CASSVEATNEKLFF
14 | TRBJ2-7 | . | TRBV5-6 | TRBD1 | TGTGCCAGCAGCTATTGGGACAGCCTCTACGAGCAGTACTTC | CASSYWDSLYEQYF